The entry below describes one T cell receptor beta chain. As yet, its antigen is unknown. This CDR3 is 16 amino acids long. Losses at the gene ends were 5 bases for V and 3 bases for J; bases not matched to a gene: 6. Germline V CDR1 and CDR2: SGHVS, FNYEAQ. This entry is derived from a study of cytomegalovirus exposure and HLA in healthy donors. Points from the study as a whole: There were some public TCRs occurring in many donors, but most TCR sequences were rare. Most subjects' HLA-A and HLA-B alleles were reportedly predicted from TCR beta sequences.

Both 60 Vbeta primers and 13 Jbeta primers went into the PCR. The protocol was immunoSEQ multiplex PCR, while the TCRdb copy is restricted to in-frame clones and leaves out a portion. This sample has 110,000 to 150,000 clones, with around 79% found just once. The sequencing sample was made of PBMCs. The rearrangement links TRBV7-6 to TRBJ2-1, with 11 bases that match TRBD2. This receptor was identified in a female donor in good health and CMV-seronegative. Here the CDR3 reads CASSKLAGVVYNEQFF. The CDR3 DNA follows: TGTGCCAGCAGCAAACTAGCGGGGGTGGTCTACAATGAGCAGTTCTTC.